These 25 T cell receptor beta chains share one sample of origin, sequenced in a study of blood T cell repertoires in COVID-19. Profiled with immunoSEQ multiplex PCR; TCRdb holds only in-frame clones, not every one. The sample holds under 200,000 clones, over 65% seen once. The material sequenced was peripheral blood. These receptors originate from a woman older than 75 with acute or convalescent COVID-19.

The rearrangement links TRBV20-1 to TRBJ2-3, with a weak D call TRBD2 (5 bases). This CDR3 comprises 15 residues. Deletions cut 3 bases from V and 1 base from J, with 14 bases between. Germline V gene lookup returns CDR1 DFQATT and CDR2 SNEGSKA (reference sequence). Here the CDR3 reads CSASVTRRGTDTQYF. The CDR3 DNA sequence: TGCAGTGCTAGTGTAACTAGACGGGGCACAGATACGCAGTATTTT.

The genes are TRBV7-9 and TRBJ1-2; 8 bases are a match to TRBD1. The CDR3 length is 15 residues. CDR1 SEHNR and CDR2 FQNEAQ come from the germline V gene (reference sequence). V was pared by 4 bases and J by 3 bases, with 7 bases of the junction left unmatched. The CDR3: CASSWPGQGDYGYTF. The CDR3 DNA reads TGTGCCAGCAGCTGGCCAGGACAGGGTGACTATGGCTACACCTTC.

J is TRBJ2-7 and V is TRBV11-3; D remains unclear. CDR3 length equals 15 residues. Trimming removed 2 bases from V and 3 bases from J, with 14 bases in between. Germline CDR1 is SGHNT and CDR2 is YENEEA. CDR3 sequence (DNA): TGTGCCAGCAGCTTATCAGTCAGAAAAGACTACGAGCAGTACTTC. It yields the protein CASSLSVRKDYEQYF.

V usage is TRBV18 and J usage is TRBJ1-4; 9 bases agree with TRBD1. Looked up from germline, CDR1 is KGHSH and CDR2 is LQKENI. The CDR3 spans 15 residues. Trimming removed 5 bases from V and 7 bases from J; junction bases left unmatched: 8. In DNA form, the CDR3 reads TGTGCCAGCTCAGCGATAAGGACAGGGGTTGAAAAACTGTTTTTT. Amino acid sequence: CASSAIRTGVEKLFF.

The J gene is TRBJ2-7, the V gene TRBV11-2; 7 nucleotides match TRBD2. Germline trimming cut 5 bases from V and 3 bases from J; bases unmatched to any gene: 10. This CDR3 has 15 amino acids. Germline V gives CDR1 SGHAT, CDR2 FQNNGV. CDR3 loop: CASSPHGSGNYEQYF. The CDR3 DNA reads as TGTGCCAGCAGCCCTCATGGCAGCGGGAACTACGAGCAGTACTTC.

V and J are TRBV7-8 and TRBJ2-7; a possible D gene is TRBD1 (6 bases). Trimming pared 4 bases from V and 5 bases from J, leaving 18 bases between. The CDR3 has 15 amino acids. In germline, CDR1 is SGHVS, CDR2 FQNEAQ. CDR3 in DNA: TGTGCCAGCAGCTCCACAGGGACCTTGGCGGACGAGCAGTACTTC. Its protein product is CASSSTGTLADEQYF.

Concerning this clone: This CDR3 is also generated by other DNA sequences in the sample. This chain uses TRBV18 with TRBJ2-5, with D perhaps TRBD2 (6 bases). Germline V gene lookup returns CDR1 KGHSH and CDR2 LQKENI. Trimming took off 4 bases at V and 3 bases at J, with 9 bases between the two ends. The CDR3 runs to 13 residues. This CDR3 is CASSLGGEETQYF. The CDR3 nucleotides are TGTGCCAGCTCACTCGGGGGAGAAGAGACCCAGTACTTC.

The V and J genes are TRBV9 and TRBJ2-2; TRBD1 matches at 8 bases. The CDR3 sequence is 15 residues long. V shed 4 bases, J shed 0 bases, and the junction held 2 bases outside the gene matches. From germline, CDR1 is SGDLS and CDR2 YYNGEE. CDR3 sequence reads: CASSPGGANTGELFF. The CDR3 DNA reads TGTGCCAGCAGCCCAGGGGGCGCGAACACCGGGGAGCTGTTTTTT.

In DNA, the CDR3 is TGTGCCAGCAGCGCCAGTTCCCTCAGGGGGGTAGTTAATGAGCAGTTCTTC. This sequence encodes CASSASSLRGVVNEQFF. V usage is TRBV5-4 and J usage is TRBJ2-1, with D maybe TRBD1 (7 bases). CDR3 size: 17 residues. Germline CDR1 SGHNT, CDR2 YYREEE (reference sequence). The V end was cut by 4 bases, the J end by 7 bases, with 24 bases between.

Only a few counts were recorded for this clone. J is TRBJ2-5 and V is TRBV29-1; weak D call: TRBD1 (6 bases). This CDR3 spans 11 amino acids. Trimming left V 6 bases short and J 4 bases short, with 9 bases between. Germline loops: CDR1 SQVTM, CDR2 ANQGSEA. The CDR3 is CSVAGVETQYF. DNA of the CDR3: TGCAGCGTCGCAGGGGTAGAGACCCAGTACTTC.

In this sample, this clone turned up once. V usage is TRBV19 and J usage is TRBJ2-7, with 13 bases identical to TRBD2. The CDR3 covers 14 residues. Germline lookup yields CDR1 LNHDA and CDR2 SQIVND (reference sequence). Unmatched junction bases numbered 10, after V lost 10 bases and J lost 7 bases. The CDR3 DNA follows: TGTGCCACGCAGACTAGCGGGAGGTCGGGGGAGCAGTACTTC. Protein sequence: CATQTSGRSGEQYF.

In this sample, this clone turned up once. The CDR3 DNA is TGCGCCAGCAGCTTTATTTGGGCGGGCCAAGAGACCCAGTACTTC. Residues: CASSFIWAGQETQYF. This chain links TRBV5-1 with TRBJ2-5; D is possibly TRBD2 (5 bases). Trimming took off 2 bases at V and 1 base at J, with 12 bases between the two ends. Germline CDR1 and CDR2: SGHRS and YFSETQ. The length of the CDR3 is 15 residues.

The rearrangement uses TRBV13 and TRBJ2-2, with no clear D. V lost 5 bases, J lost 7 bases, and 17 bases lay in between. The CDR3 is made up of 15 amino acids. Looked up from germline, CDR1 is PRHDT and CDR2 is FYEKMQ (reference sequence). The DNA for the CDR3 is TGTGCCAGCAGCCTCGGAACTCACTATAGCGGGGAGCTGTTTTTT. It codes for CASSLGTHYSGELFF.

DNA for the CDR3: TGTGCCAGCAGTCTTTGGGTGACAGGGGGGACGGATGAAGCTTTCTTT. Amino acid sequence: CASSLWVTGGTDEAFF. The J gene is TRBJ1-1, the V gene TRBV28; 9 nucleotides agree with TRBD1. The V gene end was trimmed by 5 bases and the J gene end by 7 bases; junction bases not matched to a gene: 14. The CDR3 runs 16 residues. Germline CDR1 and CDR2: MDHEN and SYDVKM.

The V gene is TRBV9, the J gene TRBJ2-3; D is unclear. Germline CDR1 SGDLS, CDR2 YYNGEE. V was cut by 2 bases and J by 4 bases, with 17 bases left in between. The CDR3 extends over 16 amino acids. CDR3 sequence: CASSVGATVWADTQYF. DNA of the CDR3: TGTGCCAGCAGCGTCGGAGCTACGGTGTGGGCAGATACGCAGTATTTT.

This clone was found once. The gene calls are TRBV28 and TRBJ1-1, with 9 nucleotides matching TRBD1. CDR3 length equals 16 residues. The germline CDR1 and CDR2 sequences are MDHEN and SYDVKM. The trim removed 10 bases at V and 5 bases at J, leaving 17 bases unmatched. The CDR3 DNA reads as TGTGCCACCGAAACAGGGGGCTACGGGGTCGGGACTGAAGCTTTCTTT. Its translation: CATETGGYGVGTEAFF.

The gene calls are TRBV13 and TRBJ2-2; the D gene is possibly TRBD1 (7 bases). The CDR3 extends over 14 amino acids. Germline CDR1 reads PRHDT; CDR2 reads FYEKMQ (reference sequence). Trimming removed 3 bases from V and 4 bases from J, with 9 bases in between. The CDR3 bases are TGTGCCAGCAGCTTTCAGGGGGGCACCGGGGAGCTGTTTTTT. It encodes CASSFQGGTGELFF.

The CDR3 DNA is TGTGCCAGCAGTCCAGACAGGGGTGCTTGGGGCTACACCTTC. Its protein is CASSPDRGAWGYTF. The chain joins TRBV6-5 to TRBJ1-2, with TRBD1 matching over 8 bases. V lost 5 bases and J lost 8; bases outside the gene matches: 10. CDR1 and CDR2 from the germline V gene are MNHEY and SVGAGI. The CDR3 runs 14 residues.

The rearrangement joins TRBV28 to TRBJ1-5; TRBD1 matches 9 bases. Germline assignment: CDR1 MDHEN and CDR2 SYDVKM. This CDR3 comprises 13 residues. The V and J ends lost 4 bases and 7 bases, in that order; junction bases with no gene match: 2. The CDR3 DNA reads as TGTGCCAGCAGTTGGACAGGGGACCAGCCCCAGCATTTT. It specifies CASSWTGDQPQHF.

This chain uses TRBV24-1 with TRBJ1-3; D call uncertain. V lost 4 bases and J lost 4, with 7 bases in between. In germline, CDR1 is KGHDR, CDR2 SFDVKD. CDR3 length: 13 amino acids. The chain's CDR3 is CATSDLAGNTIYF. The DNA of the CDR3 is TGTGCCACCAGTGACCTCGCGGGAAACACCATATATTTT.

The chain uses TRBV24-1 and TRBJ2-1; 7 nucleotides match TRBD1. This CDR3 has 16 residues. Germline V gene lookup returns CDR1 KGHDR and CDR2 SFDVKD. The V gene end was trimmed by 4 bases and the J gene end by 0 bases; junction bases not matched to a gene: 5. CDR3 in DNA: TGTGCCACCAGTGACTCCTGGGACAGCTCCTACAATGAGCAGTTCTTC. This gives the protein CATSDSWDSSYNEQFF.

This clone was observed a handful of times. The chain has TRBV6-2 or TRBV6-3 and TRBJ1-4; tentative D call: TRBD1 (5 bases). Germline lookup yields CDR1 MNHEY and CDR2 SVGEGT. This CDR3 has 14 residues. Trimming shortened V by 5 bases and J by 6 bases, and 13 bases separated the two germline ends. DNA for the CDR3: TGTGCCAGCAGTCCCGGACAAGACTATGAAAAACTGTTTTTT. Translating gives CASSPGQDYEKLFF.

The genes are TRBV6-2 or TRBV6-3 and TRBJ2-7; perhaps TRBD2 as D (5 bases). The CDR3 spans 12 residues. The germline V and J ends were trimmed by 3 bases and 7 bases, with 10 bases remaining between them. The germline gives CDR1 MNHEY, CDR2 SVGEGT. The CDR3 DNA sequence: TGTGCCAGCAGTTATTTCGGGAATGAGCAGTACTTC. It yields the protein CASSYFGNEQYF.

V usage is TRBV27 and J usage is TRBJ1-1; possibly TRBD1 for D (6 bases). The CDR3 runs to 14 residues. Germline V gene data show CDR1 as MNHEY and CDR2 as SMNVEV (reference sequence). Trimming took 5 bases from V and 7 from J, leaving 17 bases between them. The CDR3: CASSSARGRSEAFF. CDR3 DNA: TGTGCCAGCAGTAGCGCCAGGGGAAGGAGTGAAGCTTTCTTT.

This clone was detected a few times. V is TRBV5-4 and J is TRBJ2-7, with 10 bases matching TRBD2. Germline-derived CDR1 and CDR2 are SGHNT and YYREEE (reference sequence). This CDR3 contains 15 residues. Unmatched junction bases numbered 3, after V lost 2 bases and J lost 1 base. CDR3 nucleotide sequence: TGTGCCAGCAGCTTAAGGACTAGCGGTTCCTACGAGCAGTACTTC. It encodes CASSLRTSGSYEQYF.